The rows below give T cell receptor beta chains drawn from one sample of a study of T cell changes during pregnancy in multiple sclerosis. The assay was immunoSEQ multiplex PCR, and TCRdb's table has in-frame clones only and misses some. The sample contains around 96,000 clones, approximately 95% of which appear only once. The material sequenced was peripheral blood, taken after pregnancy. The receptors come from a female donor in good health, enrolled as a control in a pregnancy study. The conserved cysteine and the conserved F or W are not part of the CDR3 here.

V gene,J gene,CDR3 protein
TRBV2,TRBJ1-5,ASSDRVRDQPQH
TRBV11-3,TRBJ2-3,ASSSGTSVTDTQY
TRBV5-6,TRBJ2-7,ASSPLGGNEQY
TRBV11-2,TRBJ2-5,ASSLGGGPETQY
TRBV19,TRBJ2-7,ASSINSGYEQY
TRBV2,TRBJ1-5,ASGGGGDQPQH
TRBV9,TRBJ1-2,ASSGTGGYT
TRBV5-4,TRBJ2-7,ASSLAAAYEQY
TRBV6-5,TRBJ1-1,ASSYYRGTMNTEAF
TRBV7-2,TRBJ2-7,ASSFYLGVWEQY
TRBV4-1,TRBJ1-2,ASSQGRDRIISFFA
TRBV19,TRBJ2-3,ASSIGGADTQY
TRBV6-4,TRBJ2-1,ASSDGTSGGHEQF
TRBV5-1,TRBJ2-5,ASSYYAGGQETQY
TRBV6-1,TRBJ2-2,ATLAGARDGELF
TRBV27,TRBJ1-2,ASSPTGGYGYT
TRBV7-2,TRBJ2-7,ASSLNYRGASGEQY
TRBV5-1,TRBJ2-1,ASSLANSGGQWNEQF
TRBV5-1,TRBJ2-3,ASKGFDTQY
TRBV7-2,TRBJ2-2,ASSLALAGTTGELF
TRBV7-7,TRBJ2-6,ASRPEGGSGANVLT
TRBV2,TRBJ2-7,ASKGSSGGYEQY
TRBV7-6,TRBJ2-2,ASSFGTGRSGELF
TRBV2,TRBJ2-2,ASSSGANTGELF
TRBV10-3,TRBJ2-7,AISPSGTTPYEQY
TRBV10-2,TRBJ1-2,ASSEPGANYGYT
TRBV6-6,TRBJ2-6,ASTVSGANVLT
TRBV28,TRBJ2-2,ASSLSAGNTGELF
TRBV14,TRBJ2-7,ASSQGYLGVYEQY
TRBV7-2,TRBJ2-7,ASSPTSGSSFHEQY
TRBV4-2,TRBJ2-1,ASSRTSGYNEQF
TRBV19,TRBJ1-2,ASSSLGLGYGYT
TRBV11-3,TRBJ2-1,ASSGGQGQYNEQF
TRBV9,TRBJ2-5,ASSVEGDTSTQY
TRBV9,TRBJ2-7,ASSALTGANEQY
TRBV27,TRBJ2-6,ASSFIGSGANVLT
TRBV7-6,TRBJ2-5,ASSLAGGPRETQY
TRBV7-8,TRBJ2-3,ASSFRDTLAAQY
TRBV19,TRBJ1-1,ASSIRGNTEAF
TRBV6-4,TRBJ1-2,ASSQGHGYT
TRBV6-6,TRBJ1-5,ASSYLASNQPQH
TRBV28,TRBJ2-1,ASTLETNSGEQF
TRBV10-1,TRBJ2-1,ASSESAGPPRNEQF
TRBV7-2,TRBJ2-7,ASSPGFYEQY
TRBV10-3,TRBJ1-3,AISDPTPSSGNTIY
TRBV7-2,TRBJ2-3,ASSLITADTQY
TRBV29-1,TRBJ2-4,SVGGLAGNIQY
TRBV7-7,TRBJ2-5,ASSLAGVQETQY